This paragraph covers one T cell receptor (beta chain) sequence. This sample was included in a study of CD8+ T cells in alopecia areata. Treatment denoted: oral pan-JAK inhibitor, 5-10 mg twice daily. The CDR3 has 14 amino acids. V lost 1 base to trimming and J lost 6 bases; unmatched junction nucleotides: 2. CDR1 and CDR2 from the germline V gene are SGHTA and FQGNSA. Extracted from the samples, RNA was reverse transcribed into cDNA to serve as the sequencing template. Using immunoSEQ multiplex PCR, the repertoire was profiled, and TCRdb retains in-frame clones only, with some absent. In the table there are some 130,000 clones, more than 40% of which are singletons.

Sequences were derived from CD4+ T cells sorted from blood, sampled at week 4, from a patient treated with tofacitinib. The TCR sequence derives from a human donor with alopecia areata. This chain links TRBV7-2 with TRBJ2-7; 11 positions agree with TRBD2. CDR3 amino acids: CASSLGLAGTEQYF. The CDR3 DNA reads as TGTGCCAGCAGCTTAGGACTAGCGGGAACCGAGCAGTACTTC.